Listed below are T cell receptor beta chains from one sample, sequenced in a study of shared clonotypes between healthy human individuals. Sequencing was performed with immunoSEQ multiplex PCR; in TCRdb, only in-frame clones are kept and a portion is missing. The profile shows a few million clones, about 92% of them singletons. Sequences were obtained from naive CD4+ T cells sorted from blood. Every receptor here comes from a man aged 18 to 30 in good health. The CDR3 runs from the conserved cysteine through the conserved F or W. D genes are given only for firm matches. Not all rows give a size; the values are once, few, many and, for expanded clones, a class.

v_call	j_call	d_call	clone_size	cdr3_aa	cdr3_nt
TRBV9	TRBJ2-5	-	-	CASNSVETQYF	TGTGCCAGCAACTCTGTAGAGACCCAGTACTTC
TRBV7-3	TRBJ2-7	TRBD2	-	CASSVSGGPTYEQYF	TGTGCCAGCAGCGTCTCGGGGGGGCCTACCTACGAGCAGTACTTC
TRBV19	TRBJ2-2	-	-	CASSILASSAGELFF	TGTGCCAGTAGTATTTTGGCTAGCTCAGCCGGGGAGCTGTTTTTT
TRBV19	TRBJ1-1	-	-	CASSIPYRSAFF	TGTGCCAGTAGTATACCTTACCGATCGGCTTTCTTT
TRBV30	TRBJ2-6	-	-	CAWSEGAGANVLTF	TGTGCCTGGAGCGAGGGGGCTGGGGCCAACGTCCTGACTTTC
TRBV5-5	TRBJ1-2	TRBD1	-	CASSSDRAFGYTF	TGTGCCAGCAGCTCCGACAGGGCCTTTGGCTACACCTTC
TRBV18	TRBJ2-1	TRBD2	-	CASARTRGNEQFF	TGTGCCAGCGCTCGGACTAGGGGCAATGAGCAGTTCTTC
TRBV30	TRBJ2-5	-	-	CAWSVQLGRQGTQYF	TGTGCCTGGAGTGTACAACTAGGAAGGCAAGGGACCCAGTACTTC
TRBV5-8	TRBJ2-3	TRBD1	-	CASSVGQLTDTQYF	TGTGCCAGCAGCGTGGGACAGCTCACAGATACGCAGTATTTT
TRBV7-7	TRBJ2-5	-	-	CASSLIADGTQYF	TGTGCTAGCAGCTTAATCGCCGACGGGACCCAGTACTTC
TRBV5-1	TRBJ2-3	-	-	CASTSTTDTQYF	TGCGCCAGCACGTCGACGACAGATACGCAGTATTTT
TRBV6-6	TRBJ1-5	-	few	CASSYSGQPNQPQHF	TGTGCCAGCAGTTACTCGGGGCAGCCTAATCAGCCCCAGCATTTT
TRBV5-4	TRBJ2-7	-	-	CASGNQDNYEQYF	TGTGCCAGCGGAAACCAGGACAACTACGAGCAGTACTTC
TRBV7-2	TRBJ1-5	-	-	CASSLSFQQPQHF	TGTGCCAGCAGCTTATCGTTTCAGCAGCCCCAGCATTTT
TRBV6-1	TRBJ1-2	TRBD1	few	CASSVNPTGIGGYTF	TGTGCCAGCAGTGTGAACCCGACAGGGATCGGTGGCTACACCTTC
TRBV6-1	TRBJ2-3	TRBD1	-	CAGQTGTGGTDTQYF	TGTGCCGGACAAACCGGGACAGGGGGCACAGATACGCAGTATTTT
TRBV4-1	TRBJ2-5	-	-	CASSQDLRGRETQYF	TGCGCCAGCAGCCAAGATCTGCGGGGCCGGGAGACCCAGTACTTC
TRBV10-3	TRBJ2-7	-	-	CAIILTDSGAYEQYF	TGTGCCATCATCCTAACGGACAGCGGAGCCTACGAGCAGTACTTC
TRBV10-3	TRBJ1-2	-	-	CAISPGGDYGYTF	TGTGCCATCAGCCCCGGGGGGGACTATGGCTACACCTTC
TRBV11-2	TRBJ1-4	-	once	CASTRRGATTNEKLFF	TGTGCCAGCACCAGACGGGGGGCTACAACTAATGAAAAACTGTTTTTT
TRBV28	TRBJ2-7	-	-	CASSLYGPGEQYF	TGTGCCAGCAGTTTATATGGCCCTGGCGAGCAGTACTTC
TRBV6-1	TRBJ1-5	-	once	CASSERGNNQPQHF	TGTGCCAGCAGTGAGCGGGGAAACAATCAGCCCCAGCATTTT
TRBV5-1	TRBJ2-4	TRBD2	-	CASSLGLAGKNIQYF	TGCGCCAGCAGCTTGGGACTAGCGGGAAAAAACATTCAGTACTTC
TRBV29-1	TRBJ2-3	-	-	CSVVSGIHTDTQYF	TGCAGCGTTGTATCGGGAATCCACACAGATACGCAGTATTTT
TRBV19	TRBJ2-6	-	-	CASSIGAGANVLTF	TGTGCCAGTAGTATAGGGGCTGGGGCCAACGTCCTGACTTTC
TRBV6-1	TRBJ2-2	-	-	CASSEQGEIGELFF	TGTGCCAGCAGTGAACAGGGCGAGATCGGGGAGCTGTTTTTT
TRBV5-6	TRBJ2-2	TRBD1	-	CASSLGQGSNTGELFF	TGTGCCAGCAGCTTGGGACAGGGATCGAACACCGGGGAGCTGTTTTTT
TRBV10-3	TRBJ2-1	TRBD1	-	CAISESGTGGPSSYNEQFF	TGTGCCATCAGTGAGTCAGGGACAGGGGGCCCAAGCTCCTACAATGAGCAGTTCTTC